Given below is one T cell receptor (beta chain) in context. What it binds is not known. Normal lung was taken at the farthest possible site, at least 3 cm from tumour. DNA was extracted from unsorted cell suspensions stored frozen. The CDR3 sequence is 13 residues long. Germline trimming cut 5 bases from V and 3 bases from J; bases unmatched to any gene: 3. CDR1 is LNHDA and CDR2 is SQIVND in the germline V gene (reference sequence). Generated by immunoSEQ multiplex PCR, the TCRdb table keeps only in-frame clones and is missing some. Among about 3,000 clones listed, approximately 72% were seen once. This sample was included in a study of immune cell composition in non-small cell lung cancer. As for the study in general: Most cases were lung adenocarcinoma or squamous cell carcinoma. Study results and caveats: TIL tumour reactivity correlated with maximal tumour-associated clone frequency in adenocarcinoma. Clones >0.5% enriched in tumour were rarer in adenocarcinoma (around 33%) than squamous (approximately 80%).

Sequencing input: non-adjacent lung tissue. The V and J genes are TRBV19 and TRBJ1-2, with TRBD1 matching 7 bases. This TCR was sampled from a human donor with non-small cell lung cancer. In DNA, the CDR3 is TGTGCCAGTAGTCCGGGACAGTACTATGGCTACACCTTC. It encodes CASSPGQYYGYTF.